These 26 T cell receptor beta chains were all obtained from the same sample, sequenced in a study of chemoradiotherapy in HPV16-positive cancers. The data were produced by immunoSEQ multiplex PCR, yet TCRdb's version contains in-frame clones alone and is incomplete. This sample has about 5,700 clones, with 91% found just once. Sequencing used blood, obtained from a patient who underwent chemoradiotherapy. All receptors come from a human donor with HPV-associated anogenital cancer.

The chain carries TRBV5-1 and TRBJ2-1; 12 nucleotides align to TRBD2. J lost 7 bases, V lost 0 bases, and 8 bases had no gene match. The germline V gene encodes CDR1 SGHRS and CDR2 YFSETQ. The CDR3 sequence is 17 residues long. CDR3 sequence (DNA): TGCGCCAGCAGCTTGGCCGCTAGCGGGGGGGCACGAAATGAGCAGTTCTTC. Translating it yields CASSLAASGGARNEQFF. The whole variable domain, remainder taken from reference TRBV5-1 and TRBJ2-1, is KAGVTQTPRYLIKTRGQQVTLSCSPISGHRSVSWYQQTPGQGLQFLFEYFSETQRNKGNFPGRFSGRQFSNSRSEMNVSTLELGDSALYLCASSLAASGGARNEQFFGPGTRLTVL.

V and J are TRBV9 and TRBJ2-1, with D perhaps matching TRBD2 (6 bases). Germline loops: CDR1 SGDLS, CDR2 YYNGEE. There are 14 residues in the CDR3. V gave up 3 bases and J gave up 10 bases, with 17 bases separating them. The CDR3 DNA follows: TGTGCCAGCAGCGCAACGTCGGTAGCGGAAGAGCAGTTCTTC. Translated: CASSATSVAEEQFF.

The gene calls are TRBV5-6 and TRBJ1-5, with D maybe TRBD1 (6 bases). Germline CDR1 is SGHDT and CDR2 is YYEEEE. This CDR3 is 14 amino acids long. V was clipped by 0 bases and J by 6 bases, with 10 bases between them. CDR3 sequence: CASSLAGVPQPQHF. The CDR3 coding sequence is TGTGCCAGCAGCTTGGCAGGGGTCCCTCAGCCCCAGCATTTT.

CDR3 in amino acids: CASSTTSASSYEQYF. CDR3 DNA: TGTGCCAGCAGTACGACTAGCGCAAGCTCCTACGAGCAGTACTTC. This chain links TRBV27 with TRBJ2-7; 8 bases are shared with TRBD2. Germline assignment: CDR1 MNHEY and CDR2 SMNVEV (reference sequence). The CDR3 spans 15 residues. V was clipped by 5 bases and J by 0 bases; unmatched bases: 6.

The V and J genes are TRBV19 and TRBJ1-5, with unresolved D. The ends were cut back, 0 bases at V and 3 bases at J, with 6 bases in the middle. Germline assignment: CDR1 LNHDA and CDR2 SQIVND (reference sequence). The CDR3 contains 14 residues. This chain's CDR3 is CASSIDRINQPQHF. Here the CDR3 DNA reads TGTGCCAGTAGTATAGACAGGATCAATCAGCCCCAGCATTTT.

V is TRBV18 and J is TRBJ1-4; D unresolved. V lost 4 bases and J lost 7, with 7 bases in between. The length of the CDR3 is 12 residues. Germline V CDR1 and CDR2: KGHSH, LQKENI. This CDR3 is CASSLPGEKLFF. As DNA, the CDR3 is TGTGCCAGCTCACTTCCCGGTGAAAAACTGTTTTTT.

V and J are TRBV5-1 and TRBJ2-6; no reliable D call. This CDR3 comprises 17 residues. CDR1 is SGHRS and CDR2 is YFSETQ in the germline V gene. Between the trimmed V and J ends, which lost 1 base and 0 bases, there was a span of 11 bases. CDR3 nucleotides: TGCGCCAGCAGCTTGACCCAATTCAGCTCTGGGGCCAACGTCCTGACTTTC. Translated: CASSLTQFSSGANVLTF.

This clone was picked up a small number of times. This chain links TRBV6-1 with TRBJ2-2, with D maybe TRBD1 (5 bases). The germline gives CDR1 MNHNS, CDR2 SASEGT. This CDR3 is built from 15 residues. Trimming took off 1 base at V and 6 bases at J, with 12 bases between the two ends. The CDR3 bases are TGTGCCAGCAGTGAAGTGGGGCAGCACGCCGGGGAGCTGTTTTTT. Translated, it gives CASSEVGQHAGELFF.

The chain has TRBV9 and TRBJ1-2; D remains ambiguous. Trimming left V 3 bases short and J 8 bases short, with 11 bases between. CDR3 size: 12 residues. Germline CDR1 SGDLS, CDR2 YYNGEE. The CDR3 DNA is TGTGCCAGCAGCGCCCCTCAGGTGGGCTACACCTTC. Its translation is CASSAPQVGYTF.

J is TRBJ1-1 and V is TRBV6-1; 7 positions agree with TRBD1. This CDR3 is built from 15 residues. The ends lost 7 bases at V and 0 bases at J; junction bases unmatched: 8. CDR1 is MNHNS, CDR2 SASEGT, per germline. The CDR3 DNA follows: TGTGCCAGCACCTGGGGACAGTCCATGAACACTGAAGCTTTCTTT. It codes for CASTWGQSMNTEAFF.

The genes are TRBV19 and TRBJ1-2, with 7 positions matching TRBD1. There are 16 residues in the CDR3. Germline-derived CDR1 and CDR2 are LNHDA and SQIVND (reference sequence). Losses at the gene ends were 1 base for V and 0 bases for J; bases not matched to a gene: 5. Written as DNA, the CDR3 is TGTGCCAGTAGTATAGCACAGGGGACGGCTAACTATGGCTACACCTTC. Residues: CASSIAQGTANYGYTF.

In its sample, this clone was seen once. The chain is built from TRBV5-1 and TRBJ2-3, with a possible D match to TRBD2 (6 bases). CDR3 length: 15 amino acids. CDR1 is SGHRS and CDR2 is YFSETQ in the germline V gene. V was cut by 7 bases and J by 3 bases, with 18 bases left in between. Here the CDR3 reads CASSPGWGETDTQYF. The DNA of the CDR3 is TGCGCCAGCTCCCCGGGTTGGGGGGAGACAGATACGCAGTATTTT.

This clone was observed a single time. The chain links TRBV2 to TRBJ2-5; D unresolved. This CDR3 is built from 12 residues. V was pared by 7 bases and J by 0 bases, with 6 bases between. CDR1 and CDR2 from the germline V gene are SNHLY and FYNNEI. CDR3 DNA sequence: TGTGCCAGCACGTTGGACCAAGAGACCCAGTACTTC. This encodes CASTLDQETQYF.

This clone appeared a single time. The chain combines TRBV19 with TRBJ2-7, with D possibly TRBD2 on 6 matching bases. The V gene lost 6 bases and the J gene lost 7 bases, with 10 bases spanning the gap. CDR3 size: 11 residues. The germline V gene has CDR1 LNHDA and CDR2 SQIVND (reference sequence). CDR3: CASSHAGEQYF. CDR3 nucleotide sequence: TGTGCCAGTAGCCACGCGGGGGAGCAGTACTTC.

The chain employs TRBV27 and TRBJ1-5; 7 nucleotides line up with TRBD1. Germline-derived CDR1 and CDR2 are MNHEY and SMNVEV (reference sequence). Trimming at V came to 8 bases and at J to 1 base, leaving 17 bases not matched to a gene. CDR3 size: 18 residues. DNA for the CDR3: TGTGCCAGCCGTTACGCCGCGACAGGGACGGGGAGCAATCAGCCCCAGCATTTT. Protein sequence: CASRYAATGTGSNQPQHF.

The rearrangement joins TRBV7-2 to TRBJ2-7; D not resolved. Germline assignment: CDR1 SGHTA and CDR2 FQGNSA. The CDR3 is 14 residues long. V lost 2 bases to trimming and J lost 1 base, with 9 bases between them. The CDR3 reads CASSLSPVSYEQYF. The CDR3 DNA reads TGTGCCAGCAGCTTATCACCAGTGTCCTACGAGCAGTACTTC.

The chain couples TRBV6-5 to TRBJ2-1, with 8 bases aligning to TRBD1. The CDR3 spans 15 residues. The ends lost 6 bases at V and 2 bases at J; junction bases unmatched: 6. In germline, CDR1 is MNHEY, CDR2 SVGAGI. In nucleotides, the CDR3 is TGTGCCAGCAGACTAGCAGGGGGCGCCTACAATGAGCAGTTCTTC. Protein product: CASRLAGGAYNEQFF.

The CDR3 region is CASSPDRNYGYTF. CDR3 DNA: TGTGCCAGCTCACCAGACAGGAACTATGGCTACACCTTC. The chain is built from TRBV18 and TRBJ1-2; perhaps TRBD1 as D (6 bases). V was clipped by 2 bases and J by 2 bases, with 6 bases between them. The CDR3 sequence is 13 residues long. Germline V gives CDR1 KGHSH, CDR2 LQKENI.

This clone showed up just a few times. The chain is built from TRBV7-9 and TRBJ2-3; D gene ambiguous. The germline V gene encodes CDR1 SEHNR and CDR2 FQNEAQ (reference sequence). The V end was cut by 1 base, the J end by 9 bases, with 8 bases between. This CDR3 has 12 residues. CDR3 protein: CASSLVVETQYF. The CDR3 region has the DNA TGTGCCAGCAGCTTAGTTGTAGAAACGCAGTATTTT.

The rearrangement uses TRBV4-3 and TRBJ2-3, with D uncertain. The germline CDR1 and CDR2 sequences are LGHNA and YSLEER. The V and J ends lost 6 bases and 0 bases respectively, with 13 bases between them. The CDR3 is 15 amino acids. The CDR3 nucleotides are TGCGCCAGCAGTTTGGACGGCCCTAGCACAGATACGCAGTATTTT. Amino acids: CASSLDGPSTDTQYF.

This CDR3 is CASTRGGEQYF. Written as DNA, the CDR3 is TGTGCCAGCACCAGAGGGGGAGAGCAGTACTTC. The chain combines TRBV27 with TRBJ2-7; TRBD1 might be the D (6 bases). V was trimmed by 7 bases and J by 7 bases, leaving 11 bases between them. The CDR3 length is 11 residues. Germline CDR1 and CDR2: MNHEY and SMNVEV (reference sequence).

The chain links TRBV9 to TRBJ2-3, with D hard to call. The germline V gene encodes CDR1 SGDLS and CDR2 YYNGEE. The CDR3 has 14 residues. With 0 bases removed from V and 2 bases from J, the gap between germline ends came to 7 bases. The chain's CDR3 is CASSVGGFTDTQYF. For the CDR3, the DNA is TGTGCCAGCAGCGTAGGTGGGTTCACAGATACGCAGTATTTT.

The CDR3, as DNA: TGCGCCAGCAGCACCCGGGGCGGGGGTTCTGGGGCCAACGTCCTGACTTTC. It codes for CASSTRGGGSGANVLTF. The chain combines TRBV5-1 with TRBJ2-6, with 7 bases matching TRBD2. CDR1 is SGHRS, CDR2 YFSETQ, per germline. The CDR3 contains 17 residues. J gave up 1 base and V 4 bases, and 8 bases lay outside the gene matches.

The rearrangement links TRBV29-1 to TRBJ2-3; TRBD2 agrees at 12 bases. The CDR3 runs to 16 residues. The V segment lost 6 bases and the J segment 0 bases; nucleotides outside the gene matches: 7. Germline V CDR1 and CDR2: SQVTM, ANQGSEA. CDR3 amino acids: CSVPTGLAGSTDTQYF. In DNA, the CDR3 is TGCAGCGTCCCCACGGGACTAGCGGGTAGCACAGATACGCAGTATTTT.

The chain carries TRBV4-1 and TRBJ2-1; D is uncertain. The CDR3 loop spans 18 amino acids. V gave up 4 bases and J gave up 7 bases, with 26 bases separating them. The germline gives CDR1 MGHRA, CDR2 YSYEKL. CDR3 loop: CASSPIQFSAPLGNEQFF. The CDR3 region has the DNA TGCGCCAGCAGCCCTATCCAGTTTAGTGCCCCACTGGGGAATGAGCAGTTCTTC.

The chain couples TRBV15 to TRBJ2-7; D is undetermined. Trimming removed 1 base at V and 2 bases at J, with 9 bases between. CDR3 length: 14 amino acids. Germline-derived CDR1 and CDR2 are LNHNV and YYDKDF (reference sequence). The CDR3 sequence: CATSRAGTTYEQYF. The CDR3 DNA reads TGTGCCACCAGCAGAGCGGGCACTACCTACGAGCAGTACTTC.